The sequence of this T cell receptor beta chain was determined in a study of blood T cell repertoires in COVID-19. At the level of the study: Specimens from acute and convalescent COVID-19 originated in the United States, Italy and Spain. PBMCs, B-cell-depleted T cells, or T cells were the source of the cDNA or gDNA that made up the material.

Original data processing: Amplification from reference gene primers served as the basis for estimated nucleated cell counts. Generated by immunoSEQ multiplex PCR, the TCRdb table keeps only in-frame clones and is missing some. The D gene and trimming were derived from the DNA, and the V and J assignments and clone size from that table. The sample has 90,000 to 120,000 clones, 80% to 90% seen once. V lost 6 bases, J lost 4 bases, and 8 bases stayed unmatched. The CDR3 contains 14 residues. Looked up from germline, CDR1 is LGHDT and CDR2 is YNNKEL (reference sequence). The J gene is TRBJ2-7, the V gene TRBV3-1 (or the pseudogene TRBV3-2); 8 positions match TRBD1. Material for sequencing was peripheral blood. The clonotype comes from a man between 45 and 60 years old with acute or convalescent COVID-19. The CDR3 here is CASSYRTGRYEQYF. For the CDR3, the DNA is TGTGCCAGCAGTTACCGGACAGGGCGGTACGAGCAGTACTTC.